This T cell receptor (beta chain) was obtained from a study of cytomegalovirus exposure and HLA in healthy donors. On the study more broadly: It was reported in a later analysis that the 95 to 150 validation repertoires used the same platform as the approximately 620 first-cohort repertoires.

The study, taken as a whole, reports: The study recorded 150 to 200 TCR beta chains that were cytomegalovirus-associated. Reports indicated that the classifier achieved high specificity and sensitivity in diagnosing cytomegalovirus status.

Using immunoSEQ multiplex PCR, the repertoire was profiled, and TCRdb retains in-frame clones only, with some absent. Among 250,000 to 400,000 clones listed, 70% to 90% were seen once. The CDR3 is 15 residues long. V dropped 0 bases and J dropped 4 bases, with 12 bases sitting between them. From germline, CDR1 is LGHNA and CDR2 YSLEER. Worth noting for this clone: Its specificity is unknown.

The TCR comes from a man younger than 45 in good health and CMV-seronegative. Specimen: PBMCs. This chain connects TRBV4-3 to TRBJ1-2, with a tentative D call TRBD1 (5 bases). CDR3 sequence: CASSQEEGTLYGYTF. The CDR3 nucleotides are TGCGCCAGCAGCCAAGAGGAGGGGACCCTCTATGGCTACACCTTC.